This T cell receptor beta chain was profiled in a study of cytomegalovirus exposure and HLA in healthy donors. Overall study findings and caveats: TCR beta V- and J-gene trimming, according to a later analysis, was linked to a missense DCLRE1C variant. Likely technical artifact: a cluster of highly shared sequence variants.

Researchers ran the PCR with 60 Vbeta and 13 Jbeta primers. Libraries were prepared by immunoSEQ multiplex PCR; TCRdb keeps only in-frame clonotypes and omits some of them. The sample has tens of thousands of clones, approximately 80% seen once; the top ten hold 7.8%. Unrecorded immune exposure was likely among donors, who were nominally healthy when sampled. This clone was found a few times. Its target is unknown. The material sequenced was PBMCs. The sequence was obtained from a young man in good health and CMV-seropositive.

CDR3 DNA sequence: TGTGCCAGCAGCTTGACTAGCGGGAGGGCCAGAGAGACCCAGTACTTC. This translates into CASSLTSGRARETQYF. This chain uses TRBV7-9 with TRBJ2-5; 14 bases line up with TRBD2. The CDR3 runs to 16 residues. V lost 3 bases to trimming and J lost 4 bases; unmatched junction nucleotides: 4. Per the germline V gene, CDR1 is SEHNR and CDR2 is FQNEAQ (reference sequence).